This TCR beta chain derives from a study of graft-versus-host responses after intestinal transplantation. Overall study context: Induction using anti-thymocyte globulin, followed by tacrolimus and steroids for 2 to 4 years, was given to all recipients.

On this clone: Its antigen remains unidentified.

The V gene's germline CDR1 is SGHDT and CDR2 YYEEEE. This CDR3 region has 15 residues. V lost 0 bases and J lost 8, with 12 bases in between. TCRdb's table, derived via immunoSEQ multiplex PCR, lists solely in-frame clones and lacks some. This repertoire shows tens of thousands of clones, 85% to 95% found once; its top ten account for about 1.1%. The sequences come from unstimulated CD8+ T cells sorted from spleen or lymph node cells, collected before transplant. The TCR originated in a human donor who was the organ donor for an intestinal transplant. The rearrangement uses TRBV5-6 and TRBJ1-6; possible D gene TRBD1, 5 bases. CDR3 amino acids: CASSLEAGLDSPLHF. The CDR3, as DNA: TGTGCCAGCAGCTTGGAGGCAGGGCTGGATTCACCCCTCCACTTT.